This TCR beta chain was identified during a study of T-cell memory formation after mild COVID-19. TCRdb reprocessed the 5' RACE reads via MiXCR and lists one record per CDR3 protein. The sample comprises 250,000 to 350,000 distinct CDR3 sequences, under 20% of which are singletons, and around 23% rests with the top ten. The V and J ends lost 10 bases and 3 bases, in that order; junction bases with no gene match: 10. In germline, CDR1 is SNHLY, CDR2 FYNNEI. The CDR3 spans 14 residues. The sequencing input was PBMCs or a T cell subset sorted from them (not recorded which). The chain uses TRBV2 and TRBJ2-7, with 9 nucleotides matching TRBD1. This clonotype was obtained from a man younger than 35 who had mild COVID-19 (a few samples of this study predate the infection). Cell type and time point are not known. The CDR3 region has the DNA TGTGCCAAAGAGGTTCCGGGACAGGGCTACGAGCAGTACTTC. Amino acids: CAKEVPGQGYEQYF.